The T cell receptor beta chain described here comes from a study of T cell changes during pregnancy in multiple sclerosis. Generated by immunoSEQ multiplex PCR, the TCRdb table keeps only in-frame clones and is missing some. The top ten hold about 3.4% of the sample, which has about 97,000 clones, about 91% seen once. Trimming shortened V by 5 bases and J by 2 bases, and 13 bases separated the two germline ends. The CDR3 has 15 residues. Germline CDR1 SEHNR, CDR2 FQNEAQ (reference sequence). The chain joins TRBV7-9 to TRBJ1-5, with a weak D call TRBD1 (5 bases). The sequence was obtained from a female donor with multiple sclerosis, enrolled in a pregnancy study. Source: peripheral blood, taken in the second trimester of pregnancy. In nucleotides, the CDR3 is TGTGCCAGCAGCCGTACAGGAAACGGCAATCAGCCCCAGCATTTT. Residues: CASSRTGNGNQPQHF.